One sample yielded the 2 T cell receptor beta chains listed below, sequenced in a study of T cells in Graves' hyperthyroidism and ophthalmopathy. TCR beta CDR3 region amplification was performed from RNA transcripts. RT-PCR in the first round (using the HTBI primer set) targeted the TCR CDR3. TCRdb re-called the multiplex PCR reads through MiXCR, storing one row per CDR3 protein. The repertoire holds some 600,000 distinct CDR3 sequences, with roughly 13% as singletons. The sample consisted of blood. The origin of the receptors is a woman in her twenties or thirties with Graves' hyperthyroidism that later progressed to Graves' ophthalmopathy.

This clonotype was detected many times. This chain uses TRBV7-3 with TRBJ1-1; no definite D call. The CDR3 sequence is 13 residues long. Germline V gives CDR1 SGHTA, CDR2 FQGTGA. V lost 3 bases and J lost 1, with 6 bases in between. For the CDR3, the DNA is TGTGCCAGCAGCTTTTCCCCGAACACTGAAGCTTTCTTT. Its protein is CASSFSPNTEAFF. Complete variable domain (other parts from reference TRBV7-3 and TRBJ1-1): GAGVSQTPSNKVTEKGKYVELRCDPISGHTALYWYRQSLGQGPEFLIYFQGTGAADDSGLPNDRFFAVRPEGSVSTLKIQRTERGDSAVYLCASSFSPNTEAFFGQGTRLTVV.

This clonotype was found many times. The rearrangement uses TRBV30 and TRBJ2-7; D is ambiguous. Germline CDR1 is GTSNPN and CDR2 is SVGIG (reference sequence). Trimming shortened V by 2 bases and J by 2 bases, and 4 bases separated the two germline ends. The CDR3 loop spans 11 amino acids. CDR3 region: CAWSLTYEQYF. DNA of the CDR3: TGTGCCTGGAGTCTAACCTACGAGCAGTACTTC.